The T cell receptor (beta chain) under discussion was sequenced for a study of blood T cell repertoires in COVID-19 (dated by TCRdb to 2020 to 2022). Background for the entire study: The collaborator samples originated in the United States, Italy and Spain and spanned the acute and convalescent phases of COVID-19. The prospective study material was composed of cDNA or gDNA derived from T cells, B-cell-depleted T cells, or PBMCs. Samples were obtained from the ongoing ImmuneRACE study (first 160 participants) and from over 1,000 subjects provided by 6 global collaborators. HLA class I and class II types, where available, came from metadata supplied by the sample provider rather than from assay-based typing. Deeply sampled blood TCRbeta repertoires from subjects exposed to, actively infected with, or recovered from COVID-19 were included in the dataset. The repertoires were released in a freely available public database intended as a resource for research on the immune response to SARS-CoV-2. A de-identified subject ID, COVID-19 status, age in years and sex were almost always included in the sample metadata.

The germline V gene supplies CDR1 SGHTS and CDR2 YDEGEE. The V end loses 4 bases and the J end loses 4 bases, and a stretch of 11 bases separates them. Taken from cysteine to phenylalanine, the CDR3 has 13 residues. The read is trimmed to its CDR3 DNA, 39 bases read in frame from base 1. The immunoSEQ Assay, a bias-controlled multiplex PCR, was used to amplify TCRbeta CDR3 regions from genomic DNA. The study's own analysis went as follows. Nucleated cell counts per sample were estimated from amplification of reference gene primers within the assay. Sequence reads were collapsed and filtered to measure the absolute abundance of every unique TCRbeta CDR3 rearrangement. Productive Simpson clonality was computed per sample as the square root of Simpson's diversity index over productive rearrangements. Held by TCRdb, this immuneACCESS table contains in-frame sequences only and omits some clones. Under half of the omission traces to an unresolved V gene where checked; the cause of the rest is unknown. V, J and clone size reflect that table, while D and trimming were determined from the DNA. The sample records around 57,000 clones, around nine tenths of which are singletons. Of the sample, 3% to 3.5% falls within the top ten clones.

Collaborating institutions collected whole blood in K2EDTA tubes following their own protocols. Collaborator samples were shipped for TCRbeta analysis as frozen whole blood, isolated PBMCs, or DNA extracted from either sample type. The paper's findings and limits, for the study overall: The quantity of clinical and demographic metadata differed by source and by participant and was supplied without curation.

Only one count was recorded for this clone. Its antigen specificity is not known. No quality values exist for individual bases; no much larger clone is one base distant. Sequencing was performed on peripheral blood. The chain was built from TRBV5-8 and TRBJ1-2, with no D gene named confidently. The source is a human donor in a cohort sampled during active COVID-19. CDR3 sequence: CASSLRGGYGYTF. The DNA sequence is TGTGCCAGCAGCCTGAGAGGTGGCTATGGCTACACCTTC.